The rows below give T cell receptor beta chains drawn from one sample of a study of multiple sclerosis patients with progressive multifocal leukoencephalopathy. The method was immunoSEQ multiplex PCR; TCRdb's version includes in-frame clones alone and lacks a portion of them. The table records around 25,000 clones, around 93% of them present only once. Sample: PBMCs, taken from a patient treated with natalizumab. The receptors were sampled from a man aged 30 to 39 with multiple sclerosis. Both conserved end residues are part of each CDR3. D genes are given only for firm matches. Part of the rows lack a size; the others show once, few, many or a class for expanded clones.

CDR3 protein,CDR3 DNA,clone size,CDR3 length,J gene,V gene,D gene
CASSYTDRTDTQYF,TGTGCCAGCAGTTACACGGACCGCACAGATACGCAGTATTTT,NA,14,TRBJ2-3,TRBV6-5,NA
CASSQGTNSGYEQYF,TGCGCCAGCAGCCAAGGGACGAATAGCGGCTACGAGCAGTACTTC,NA,15,TRBJ2-7,TRBV4-3,NA
CASSPMKGGYTF,TGTGCCAGCAGCCCAATGAAGGGTGGCTACACCTTC,NA,12,TRBJ1-2,TRBV9,NA
CASSGSGGLAKNIQYF,TGTGCCAGCAGTGGTAGCGGAGGGCTAGCCAAAAACATTCAGTACTTC,NA,16,TRBJ2-4,TRBV6-6,NA
CAWADRGGNTIYF,TGTGCCTGGGCTGACAGGGGTGGAAACACCATATATTTT,NA,13,TRBJ1-3,TRBV30,TRBD1
CASSLAQGPAWETQYF,TGTGCCAGCAGCTTAGCGCAGGGCCCAGCCTGGGAGACCCAGTACTTC,NA,16,TRBJ2-5,TRBV7-9,NA
CASIRGDSNQPQHF,TGTGCCAGCATTCGAGGGGATAGCAATCAGCCCCAGCATTTT,NA,14,TRBJ1-5,TRBV6-6,NA
CASSPDVRYGYTF,TGCGCCAGCAGCCCTGACGTGAGGTATGGCTACACCTTC,NA,13,TRBJ1-2,TRBV5-1,NA
CASSIVGGVLNTEAFF,TGTGCCAGTAGTATAGTCGGCGGAGTCTTGAACACTGAAGCTTTCTTT,NA,16,TRBJ1-1,TRBV19,NA
CASSRDRANEKLFF,TGTGCCAGTAGTCGGGACAGGGCTAATGAAAAACTGTTTTTT,NA,14,TRBJ1-4,TRBV19,TRBD1
CASSQEAAGVKGPSSYEQYF,TGCGCCAGCAGCCAAGAAGCGGCGGGGGTGAAGGGCCCCAGCTCCTACGAGCAGTACTTC,NA,20,TRBJ2-7,TRBV4-1,TRBD2
CASSPGQENYGYTF,TGTGCCAGCTCACCTGGACAGGAAAACTATGGCTACACCTTC,NA,14,TRBJ1-2,TRBV18,TRBD1
CASSDTGTGGEKLFF,TGTGCCAGTAGCGATACCGGGACAGGGGGTGAAAAACTGTTTTTT,NA,15,TRBJ1-4,TRBV19,TRBD1
CASSLAGELFF,TGTGCCAGCAGCTTGGCCGGGGAGCTGTTTTTT,NA,11,TRBJ2-2,TRBV5-6,NA
CASSKGHLYEQYF,TGTGCCAGTAGTAAGGGACACCTCTACGAGCAGTACTTC,NA,13,TRBJ2-7,TRBV19,NA
CASGINQPQHF,TGTGCCAGCGGGATAAATCAGCCCCAGCATTTT,NA,11,TRBJ1-5,TRBV27,NA
CATSPLGGTGEQYF,TGTGCCACCAGCCCTTTAGGGGGGACGGGGGAGCAGTACTTC,NA,14,TRBJ2-7,TRBV15,NA
CASSQTGVGYTF,TGTGCCAGCAGCCAGACAGGGGTTGGCTACACCTTC,NA,12,TRBJ1-2,TRBV11-2,TRBD1
CASSYRDYPYEQYF,TGTGCCAGCAGTTACCGGGACTACCCCTACGAGCAGTACTTC,NA,14,TRBJ2-7,TRBV6-6,TRBD2
CASSQRGQNGYGYTF,TGCGCCAGCAGCCAGCGCGGACAGAACGGATATGGCTACACCTTC,NA,15,TRBJ1-2,TRBV4-3,NA
CASSQAWPGDEQYF,TGCGCCAGCAGCCAAGCCTGGCCGGGGGACGAGCAGTACTTC,NA,14,TRBJ2-7,TRBV4-1,NA
CASSLSRDRGPPLHF,TGTGCCAGCAGTTTGTCCCGGGACAGGGGACCACCCCTCCACTTT,NA,15,TRBJ1-6,TRBV2,TRBD1
CASSLAFMGLGGRDTQYF,TGTGCCAGCAGCTTAGCATTTATGGGACTAGGCGGCAGAGATACGCAGTATTTT,NA,18,TRBJ2-3,TRBV11-3,TRBD2
CASSPTLTSVNEQFF,TGTGCCAGCAGTCCGACACTGACTAGCGTTAATGAGCAGTTCTTC,NA,15,TRBJ2-1,TRBV27,TRBD2
CASSLAGGAYNEQFF,TGCGCCAGCAGCTTAGCGGGAGGAGCCTACAATGAGCAGTTCTTC,NA,15,TRBJ2-1,TRBV5-1,TRBD2
CASSAPITGELFF,TGTGCCAGCAGTGCTCCGATAACCGGGGAGCTGTTTTTT,NA,13,TRBJ2-2,TRBV6-4,NA
CASGYNEQFF,TGCGCCAGCGGCTACAATGAGCAGTTCTTC,NA,10,TRBJ2-1,TRBV10-1,NA
CASSPRRGDYEQYF,TGTGCCAGCTCACCACGCAGGGGGGACTACGAGCAGTACTTC,NA,14,TRBJ2-7,TRBV18,NA
CASSSRARGRTHEKLFF,TGTGCCAGCAGCTCCCGTGCGAGGGGACGGACCCATGAAAAACTGTTTTTT,NA,17,TRBJ1-4,TRBV11-2,NA
CASSLGGTSGLGGETQYF,TGTGCCAGCAGCTTAGGAGGGACGAGCGGCCTGGGGGGAGAGACCCAGTACTTC,NA,18,TRBJ2-5,TRBV11-3,NA
CASTLGGNTEAFF,TGTGCCAGCACCTTGGGGGGAAACACTGAAGCTTTCTTT,NA,13,TRBJ1-1,TRBV9,NA
CASSFQGRYGYTF,TGTGCCAGCAGCTTCCAGGGACGGTATGGCTACACCTTC,few,13,TRBJ1-2,TRBV7-9,NA
CASSVGAQAYNEQFF,TGTGCCAGCAGCGTAGGCGCGCAGGCCTACAATGAGCAGTTCTTC,once,15,TRBJ2-1,TRBV9,NA
CASSQGSTLETEAFF,TGCGCCAGCAGCCAAGGTTCGACTTTGGAGACTGAAGCTTTCTTT,NA,15,TRBJ1-1,TRBV4-1,NA
CASSWGNVNTEAFF,TGTGCCAGCAGTTGGGGTAACGTGAACACTGAAGCTTTCTTT,NA,14,TRBJ1-1,TRBV27,NA
CASSTYSGESSPLHF,TGTGCCAGCAGTACCTATTCAGGGGAAAGTTCACCCCTCCACTTT,NA,15,TRBJ1-6,TRBV25-1,NA
CASSLLRLAGGEQFF,TGTGCCAGCAGCTTACTTCGGCTAGCGGGTGGGGAGCAGTTCTTC,NA,15,TRBJ2-1,TRBV7-9,TRBD2
CASSLTGGSEKLFF,TGCGCCAGCAGCCTGACAGGGGGCTCTGAAAAACTGTTTTTT,NA,14,TRBJ1-4,TRBV5-1,TRBD1
CASTPVGQGNSWANVLTF,TGTGCCAGCACCCCCGTCGGACAGGGGAACTCTTGGGCCAACGTCCTGACTTTC,once,18,TRBJ2-6,TRBV27,TRBD1
CASSLRPSGTGHGYTF,TGTGCCAGCAGCCTCAGGCCTTCCGGGACAGGGCACGGCTACACCTTC,NA,16,TRBJ1-2,TRBV11-2,TRBD1
CASSPQGSTGGYTF,TGTGCCAGCTCACCTCAGGGTTCAACGGGGGGCTACACCTTC,NA,14,TRBJ1-2,TRBV18,NA
CASSVDLARGDTEAFF,TGTGCCAGCAGCGTAGATTTGGCAAGAGGGGACACTGAAGCTTTCTTT,NA,16,TRBJ1-1,TRBV9,NA
CASRPTGYTGELFF,TGTGCCAGCCGACCAACTGGTTACACCGGGGAGCTGTTTTTT,once,14,TRBJ2-2,TRBV2,NA
CATSRDRFNQPQHF,TGTGCCACCAGCAGAGACAGATTCAATCAGCCCCAGCATTTT,NA,14,TRBJ1-5,TRBV15,NA
CASRRRGAGNQPQHF,TGTGCCAGCAGGAGACGGGGGGCCGGCAATCAGCCCCAGCATTTT,NA,15,TRBJ1-5,TRBV6-6,NA
CASRASGQDYGYTF,TGTGCCAGTAGAGCTTCTGGACAGGACTATGGCTACACCTTC,NA,14,TRBJ1-2,TRBV19,TRBD1
CASSLQGDTQYF,TGTGCCAGCAGCTTGCAAGGGGATACGCAGTATTTT,NA,12,TRBJ2-3,TRBV5-6,NA